The rows below give T cell receptor beta chains drawn from one sample of a study of cytomegalovirus exposure and HLA in healthy donors. Libraries were prepared by immunoSEQ multiplex PCR; TCRdb keeps only in-frame clonotypes and omits some of them. The sample totals 100,000 to 150,000 clones. Input material: PBMCs. The receptor source for this set is a woman in her thirties or forties in good health and CMV-seronegative. Both conserved end residues are part of each CDR3. The D gene is left open where the match is weak.

TRBV10-3	TRBD1	TRBJ1-1	TGTGCCATCACTTCCCCTGAACAGGGGAGGTCTGAAGCTTTCTTT	CAITSPEQGRSEAFF
TRBV5-1	TRBD1	TRBJ1-5	TGCGCCAGCAGCTTGAATTCAGGGGGAGATGAGCCCCAGCATTTT	CASSLNSGGDEPQHF
TRBV7-3	NA	TRBJ1-1	TGTGCCAGCAGCGCCGAGATCAACACTGAAGCTTTCTTT	CASSAEINTEAFF
TRBV28	TRBD2	TRBJ2-3	TGTGCCTCCGGGGCTAGCGGGGTCACAGATACGCAGTATTTT	CASGASGVTDTQYF
TRBV4-3	TRBD1	TRBJ1-6	TGCGCCAGCAGCCAAGCCCCGGGACAGGTCAGCTCACCCCTCCACTTT	CASSQAPGQVSSPLHF
TRBV5-1	NA	TRBJ1-3	TGCGCCAGCAGGCCTTCAGGGTCCGGGGGAAACACCATATATTTT	CASRPSGSGGNTIYF
TRBV9	NA	TRBJ2-3	TGTGCCAGCAGCGTAGAACAGGGTATTACAGATACGCAGTATTTT	CASSVEQGITDTQYF
TRBV10-3	TRBD2	TRBJ2-3	TGTGCCATCAGTGCGAGACTAGCGGGGGGTACAGATACGCAGTATTTT	CAISARLAGGTDTQYF
TRBV6-1	TRBD2	TRBJ2-1	TGTGCCAGCATGATCGGACTAGCGGGGCACAATGAGCAGTTCTTC	CASMIGLAGHNEQFF
TRBV5-1	NA	TRBJ2-5	TGCGCCAGCAGCTCAGGACGGGGGGCTCGGGAGACCCAGTACTTC	CASSSGRGARETQYF
TRBV7-2	TRBD1	TRBJ1-5	TGTGCCAGCAGTCTAGGAACAGGGGGCGGGAATCAGCCCCAGCATTTT	CASSLGTGGGNQPQHF
TRBV10-2	NA	TRBJ1-1	TGCGCCAGCAGCTCGGGAGCTTTCTTT	CASSSGAFF
TRBV5-5	NA	TRBJ2-3	TGTGCCAGCAGCTTGGGGCAGGCCGGCCAGGTCGATACGCAGTATTTT	CASSLGQAGQVDTQYF
TRBV5-4	NA	TRBJ1-4	TGTGCCAGCAGCCGGGGTGAAAAACTGTTTTTT	CASSRGEKLFF
TRBV6-5	NA	TRBJ2-5	TGTGCCAGCACCCGGGGTCGTCAAGAGACCCAGTACTTC	CASTRGRQETQYF
TRBV18	NA	TRBJ1-1	TGTGCCAGCTCACCATCAGGGCAGGGGTTCATGAACACTGAAGCTTTCTTT	CASSPSGQGFMNTEAFF
TRBV7-9	TRBD1	TRBJ2-7	TGTGCCGTCACAGGGGGCGCGGGCCCCTACGAGCAGTACTTC	CAVTGGAGPYEQYF
TRBV19	TRBD1	TRBJ1-2	TGTGCCAGTAGTCCAGACAGGGGGCGAGAGGGCTACACCTTC	CASSPDRGREGYTF
TRBV4-3	NA	TRBJ1-4	TGCGCCAGCAGCCAAGATGCAGGGATATCCACAACTAATGAAAAACTGTTTTTT	CASSQDAGISTTNEKLFF
TRBV15	NA	TRBJ2-7	TGTGCCACCAGCAGAGACAGGTACGAGCAGTACTTC	CATSRDRYEQYF
TRBV5-4	TRBD1	TRBJ1-1	TGTGCCAGCAGCTGGGACAGGGGTTCCTTCACTGAAGCTTTCTTT	CASSWDRGSFTEAFF
TRBV19	TRBD1	TRBJ1-6	TGTGCCTCCACCCCGGGACAGGGTCAGTCACCCCTCCACTTT	CASTPGQGQSPLHF
TRBV29-1	NA	TRBJ1-1	TGCAGCGCCCCGGACAGTATGAACACTGAAGCTTTCTTT	CSAPDSMNTEAFF
TRBV7-9	TRBD1	TRBJ2-5	TGTGCCAGCAGCTGGACAGGGGAAGAGACCCAGTACTTC	CASSWTGEETQYF
TRBV27	TRBD1	TRBJ2-5	TGTGCCAGCAGTTTGGGGACAGGGCAACAAGAGACCCAGTACTTC	CASSLGTGQQETQYF
TRBV5-1	TRBD2	TRBJ2-7	TGCGCCAGCAGCCCCAAGACTAGCGGGGAATGGGGCCGGGAGCAGTACTTC	CASSPKTSGEWGREQYF
TRBV27	NA	TRBJ2-3	TGTGCCAGCAGTTTACGGGATGTCTACACAGATACGCAGTATTTT	CASSLRDVYTDTQYF
TRBV29-1	TRBD2	TRBJ2-5	TGCAGCGTTGACCTTCTGGGCGGGGGTCTCCAAGAGACCCAGTACTTC	CSVDLLGGGLQETQYF
TRBV5-1	TRBD1	TRBJ1-2	TGCGCCAGCAGCTTGGTAGGACAGGCCGACTATGGCTACACCTTC	CASSLVGQADYGYTF
TRBV2	NA	TRBJ1-2	TGTGCCAGCACCACGGGTAACTATGGCTACACCTTC	CASTTGNYGYTF
TRBV5-1	TRBD1	TRBJ1-3	TGCGCCAGCAGCTTGGCCGGGACAGGGCTGGGGAACACCATATATTTT	CASSLAGTGLGNTIYF
TRBV15	TRBD2	TRBJ2-1	TGTGCCACCAGCAGAGACGTGGGCGGGGGACCCGGGCATGAGCAGTTCTTC	CATSRDVGGGPGHEQFF
TRBV7-2	NA	TRBJ1-1	TGTGCCAGCAGCTTACAACAGGGAGTAGGAGCTTTCTTT	CASSLQQGVGAFF
TRBV28	TRBD1	TRBJ1-5	TGTGCCAGCAGTTTAAGGACAGGGAGACAGCCCCAGCATTTT	CASSLRTGRQPQHF
TRBV19	TRBD1	TRBJ1-5	TGTGCCAGTAGCCCCGCGGCAGGGGGCCGCCAGCCCCAGCATTTT	CASSPAAGGRQPQHF
TRBV5-1	NA	TRBJ2-1	TGCGCCAGCAGTCAGGTCAGCTCCTACAATGAGCAGTTCTTC	CASSQVSSYNEQFF
TRBV9	TRBD1	TRBJ2-3	TGTGCCAGCAGCCCCACAGGGGGCCTCACAGATACGCAGTATTTT	CASSPTGGLTDTQYF
TRBV9	NA	TRBJ2-4	TGTGCCAGCAGCCCGACTGTCCTTCTAGCCAAAAACATTCAGTACTTC	CASSPTVLLAKNIQYF
TRBV10-3	TRBD1	TRBJ1-1	TGTGCCACCGTAATGACAGGGAATGAGAACACTGAAGCTTTCTTT	CATVMTGNENTEAFF
TRBV5-4	NA	TRBJ1-6	TGTGCCAGCAGCTTGAATGCGGTGCCTAATTCACCCCTCCACTTT	CASSLNAVPNSPLHF
TRBV7-2	TRBD1	TRBJ2-5	TGTGCCAGCAGCTGGGGGACAGGGGTTGCGGAGACCCAGTACTTC	CASSWGTGVAETQYF
TRBV5-4	NA	TRBJ2-5	TGTGCCAGCAGCTTGGAACCTACCTACTCCCAAGAGACCCAGTACTTC	CASSLEPTYSQETQYF
TRBV7-3	TRBD1	TRBJ1-1	TGTGCCAGCAGCTCAACAGGGGGCTTGACTGAAGCTTTCTTT	CASSSTGGLTEAFF
TRBV7-3	TRBD1	TRBJ1-6	TGTGCCAGCAGTTGGGGACAGGGTAATTCACCCCTCCACTTT	CASSWGQGNSPLHF
TRBV5-6	TRBD1	TRBJ2-1	TGTGCCAGCAGCTTGCTGGGACAGGGGAAGGATGAGCAGTTCTTC	CASSLLGQGKDEQFF
TRBV27	NA	TRBJ1-4	TGTGCCAGCAGTTTTGAACGGGGAGGAAAACTGTTTTTT	CASSFERGGKLFF
TRBV5-6	TRBD2	TRBJ2-3	TGTGCCAGCAGCTTGGATCGGCTAGCGGGCACAGATACGCAGTATTTT	CASSLDRLAGTDTQYF
TRBV11-3	NA	TRBJ2-3	TGTGCCAGCAGCCCCCGGGGGAGCACAGATACGCAGTATTTT	CASSPRGSTDTQYF
TRBV2	TRBD2	TRBJ2-2	TGTGCCAGAGGGAGGGCAGTAAACACCGGGGAGCTGTTTTTT	CARGRAVNTGELFF
TRBV5-4	NA	TRBJ1-2	TGTGCCAGCAGCTTAGTTGCGTCAGCGTCTAACTATGGCTACACCTTC	CASSLVASASNYGYTF
TRBV28	NA	TRBJ2-3	TGTGCCAGCAGCCCCATGGGGGGTCGGAATACGCAGTATTTT	CASSPMGGRNTQYF